This T cell receptor beta chain was found in a study of T cell responses to AZD1222 COVID-19 vaccine (dated by TCRdb to about 2021). General notes on the study: TCR sequencing was performed for more than 230 trial participants, of whom approximately 200 were given two doses of AZD1222 and some 26 were given two doses of MenACWY control vaccine. Trial participants were enrolled by age into subgroups of 18-55, 56-69 and 70-plus years, and roughly 150, 30 and 60 TCR-sequenced participants, respectively, were included in these subgroups. Overall results and qualifications from the work: Conclusions about previously exposed vaccinees are limited, since just a handful of AZD1222 recipients were seropositive for SARS-CoV-2 at baseline. In the small 56-69-year group, the increase in depth fell short of significance, most likely because of low power. CD4 TCRs associated with the vaccine covered the entire spike protein, and the dominant responses were in regions 160-218 and 743-854. Epitopes outside the regions mutated in the B.1.351 and B.1.1.7 variants were reportedly recognized by nearly half of the unique spike-specific TCRs. Most participants were white British and females outnumbered males, and the authors suggested that clonal diversity may have been underestimated. Because no samples from the day 14 peak response were available, repertoires could be characterized only after the peak T cell response. After two AZD1222 doses, spike-specific TCR breadth and depth were significantly higher than at day 0 and than in MenACWY recipients.

Regarding this clone: What antigen it recognizes has not been identified. Base-call qualities are not available, and no considerably larger clone is one nucleotide away.

The sample's time point label is to be understood as: about 28 days (+/-7) after the second vaccine dose. AZD1222 recipients with second doses at about 4 weeks or about 12 weeks were pooled, because spike-specific TCR depth and breadth did not differ between schedules. The vaccinee samples were drawn from two UK trials, COV001 and COV002, one of which was a single-blind randomized controlled phase 2/3 trial testing AZD1222 (ChAdOx1 nCoV-19) in healthy adults. Trial participant PBMC samples were collected at day 0 and day 28 after the second dose for TCRbeta chain sequencing. Including the terminal cysteine and phenylalanine, the CDR3 comprises 13 residues. Of the read, only the CDR3 DNA is kept; its 39 bases are in frame from base 1. From a lookup of the germline V gene, CDR1 and CDR2 are MNHNS and SASEGT. V is pared back by 3 bases and J by 1 base, with 6 bases lying between the germline termini.

The CDR3 regions of human TCRbeta chains were analyzed by immunosequencing. For the original study's pipeline: TCRs in the repertoires were matched against a reference library of SARS-CoV-2-specific TCRs that had been generated with the MIRA antigen-specificity platform. Breadth was defined as the fraction of unique TCRs that were SARS-CoV-2-associated, and depth was defined as the fraction of total T cells that were SARS-CoV-2-associated. Using the MIRA data, each spike-specific TCR was mapped to the spike region that the TCR reacts to and placed in a CD4 or CD8 class. Log10-transformed breadth and depth values were compared by one-way ANOVA with Sidak's multiple comparisons tests. The immuneACCESS repertoire file appears here via TCRdb, limited to in-frame rearrangements. These files lack a portion of the clones; in checked studies, under half of the deficit traces to unresolved V genes, and the cause of the others is not known. V and J calls and clone size are as listed in that table; D and trimming were resolved from the DNA. Across this sample there are nearly 95,000 clones, with 80% to 90% seen only once. Jointly, the top ten make up under 3% of the sample.

The chain was built from TRBV6-1 and TRBJ1-2; no confident D gene assignment can be made. The clonotype comes from an adult who received the AZD1222 COVID-19 vaccine. The sequencing used peripheral blood, collected 28 days after the second AZD1222 dose. CDR3 loop: CASSDSINYGYTF. DNA sequence: TGTGCCAGCAGTGATTCCATTAACTATGGCTACACCTTC.